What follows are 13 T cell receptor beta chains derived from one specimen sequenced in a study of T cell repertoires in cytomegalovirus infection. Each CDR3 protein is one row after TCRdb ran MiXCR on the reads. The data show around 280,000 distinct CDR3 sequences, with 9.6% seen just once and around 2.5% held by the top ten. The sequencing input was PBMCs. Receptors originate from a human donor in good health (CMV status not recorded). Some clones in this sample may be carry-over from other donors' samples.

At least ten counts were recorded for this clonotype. The CDR3 here is CASSPPSLRGLGNEQFF. CDR3 bases: TGTGCCAGCTCACCACCGAGTTTGCGGGGTCTCGGCAATGAGCAGTTCTTC. This chain connects TRBV18 to TRBJ2-1; possible D gene TRBD2, 6 bases. This CDR3 is 17 amino acids long. V lost 0 bases and J 6 bases, leaving 18 bases between the germline ends. From germline, CDR1 is KGHSH and CDR2 LQKENI.

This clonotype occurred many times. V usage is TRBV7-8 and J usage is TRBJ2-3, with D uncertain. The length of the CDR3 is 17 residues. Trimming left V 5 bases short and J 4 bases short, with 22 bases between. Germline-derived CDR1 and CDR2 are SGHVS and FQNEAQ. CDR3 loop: CASSPNRQRLGADTQYF. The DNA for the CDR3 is TGTGCCAGCAGCCCTAATAGGCAACGCTTGGGTGCAGATACGCAGTATTTT.

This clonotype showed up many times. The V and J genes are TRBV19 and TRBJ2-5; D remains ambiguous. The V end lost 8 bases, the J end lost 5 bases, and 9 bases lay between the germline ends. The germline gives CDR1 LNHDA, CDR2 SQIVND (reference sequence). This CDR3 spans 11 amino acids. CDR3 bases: TGTGCCAGTGGTGGCCCGGAGACCCAGTACTTC. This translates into CASGGPETQYF.

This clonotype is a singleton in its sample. The CDR3 DNA follows: TGTGCCAGTGCGGGGGGGGTGGGCATTCAGTACTTC. It yields the protein CASAGGVGIQYF. The chain joins TRBV28 to TRBJ2-4; 9 nucleotides align to TRBD2. The V gene's germline CDR1 is MDHEN and CDR2 SYDVKM. The CDR3 runs to 12 residues. The junction had 6 bases not matched to a gene; V was cut back by 9 bases and J by 9 bases.

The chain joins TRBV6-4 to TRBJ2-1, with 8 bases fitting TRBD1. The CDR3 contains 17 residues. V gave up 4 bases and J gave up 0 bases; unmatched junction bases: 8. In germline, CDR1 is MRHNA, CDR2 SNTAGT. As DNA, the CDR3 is TGTGCCAGCAGTGCTGGACAGGGCGGAGGCTCCTACAATGAGCAGTTCTTC. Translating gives CASSAGQGGGSYNEQFF.

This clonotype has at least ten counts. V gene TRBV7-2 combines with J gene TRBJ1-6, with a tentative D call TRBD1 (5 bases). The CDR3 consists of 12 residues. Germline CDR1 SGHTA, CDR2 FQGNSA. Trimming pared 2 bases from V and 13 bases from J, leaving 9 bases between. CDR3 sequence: CASSLTGGPLHF. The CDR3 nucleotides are TGTGCCAGCAGCTTAACAGGCGGGCCCCTCCACTTT. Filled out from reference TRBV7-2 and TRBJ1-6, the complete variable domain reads GAGVSQSPSNKVTEKGKDVELRCDPISGHTALYWYRQSLGQGLEFLIYFQGNSAPDKSGLPSDRFSAERTGGSVSTLTIQRTQQEDSAVYLCASSLTGGPLHFGNGTRLTVT.

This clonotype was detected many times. The CDR3 DNA is TGTGCCAGCAGACGGGGGGCAGGGCTCAATTCACCCCTCCACTTT. Amino acid sequence: CASRRGAGLNSPLHF. The chain combines TRBV12-3 or TRBV12-4 with TRBJ1-6; D perhaps matches TRBD1 (6 bases). CDR3 length: 15 residues. With 6 bases removed from V and 7 bases from J, the gap between germline ends came to 16 bases.

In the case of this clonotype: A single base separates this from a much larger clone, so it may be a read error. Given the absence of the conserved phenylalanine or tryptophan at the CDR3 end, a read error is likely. CDR3 loop: CASSYGGRRTGELFL. The CDR3 coding sequence is TGTGCCAGCAGCTACGGGGGTCGTCGCACCGGGGAGCTGTTTCTT. The J gene is TRBJ2-2, the V gene TRBV7-9; the D gene is possibly TRBD2 (6 bases). This CDR3 has 15 residues. Trimming shortened V by 4 bases and J by 4 bases, and 13 bases separated the two germline ends. Germline values: CDR1 SEHNR, CDR2 FQNEAQ (reference sequence).

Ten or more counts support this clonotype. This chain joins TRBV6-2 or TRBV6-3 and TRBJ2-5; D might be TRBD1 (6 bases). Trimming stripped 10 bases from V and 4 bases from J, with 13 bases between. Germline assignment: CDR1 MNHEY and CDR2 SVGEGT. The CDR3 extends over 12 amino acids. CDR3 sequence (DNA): TGTGCCATCCAAGGCAGGGGAGAGACCCAGTACTTC. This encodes CAIQGRGETQYF.

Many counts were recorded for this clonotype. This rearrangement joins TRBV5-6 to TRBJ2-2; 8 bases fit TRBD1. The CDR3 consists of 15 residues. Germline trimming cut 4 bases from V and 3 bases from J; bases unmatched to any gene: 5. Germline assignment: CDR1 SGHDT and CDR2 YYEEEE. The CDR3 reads CASSPLDRDTGELFF. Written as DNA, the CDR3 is TGTGCCAGCAGCCCGCTGGACAGGGACACCGGGGAGCTGTTTTTT.

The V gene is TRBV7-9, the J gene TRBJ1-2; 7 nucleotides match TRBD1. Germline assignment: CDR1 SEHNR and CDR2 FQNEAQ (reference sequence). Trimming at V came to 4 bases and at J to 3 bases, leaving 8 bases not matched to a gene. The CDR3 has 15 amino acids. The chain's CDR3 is CASSWDSQSYYGYTF. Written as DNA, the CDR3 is TGTGCCAGCAGCTGGGACAGCCAGAGTTACTATGGCTACACCTTC.

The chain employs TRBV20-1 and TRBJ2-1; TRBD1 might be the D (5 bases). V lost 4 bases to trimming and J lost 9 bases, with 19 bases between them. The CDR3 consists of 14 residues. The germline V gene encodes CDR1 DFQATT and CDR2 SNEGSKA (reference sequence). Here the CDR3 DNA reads TGCAGTGCTAAAATGGGTGGGGCCCTCACTGAGCAGTTCTTC. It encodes CSAKMGGALTEQFF.

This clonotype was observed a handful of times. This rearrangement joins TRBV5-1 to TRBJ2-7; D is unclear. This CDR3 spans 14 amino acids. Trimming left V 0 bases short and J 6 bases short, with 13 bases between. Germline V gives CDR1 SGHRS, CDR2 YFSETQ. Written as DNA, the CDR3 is TGCGCCAGCAGCTTGGAGTCTGGGGTCGGCGAGCAGTACTTC. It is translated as CASSLESGVGEQYF.